The 17 T cell receptor beta chains below were found in one sample sequenced in a study of blood T cell repertoires in COVID-19. Libraries were prepared by immunoSEQ multiplex PCR; TCRdb keeps only in-frame clonotypes and omits some of them. The sample has roughly 180,000 clones, 80% to 90% seen once. Specimen: peripheral blood. The receptors come from a man in his fifties or sixties with acute or convalescent COVID-19.

The gene calls are TRBV29-1 and TRBJ2-1; a weak D match, TRBD2 (5 bases). Germline CDR1 is SQVTM and CDR2 is ANQGSEA. With 4 bases removed from V and 10 bases from J, the gap between germline ends came to 14 bases. The CDR3 is 12 residues long. The CDR3 here is CSVGTDLWEQFF. CDR3 bases: TGCAGCGTTGGGACTGACCTTTGGGAGCAGTTCTTC.

The chain combines TRBV29-1 with TRBJ2-2; the match to TRBD1 covers 10 bases. The V gene's germline CDR1 is SQVTM and CDR2 ANQGSEA. V shed 2 bases, J shed 7 bases, and the junction held 4 bases outside the gene matches. The CDR3 consists of 14 residues. CDR3 loop: CSVESGQGVGELFF. In nucleotides, the CDR3 is TGCAGCGTTGAAAGTGGACAGGGGGTCGGGGAGCTGTTTTTT.

The chain employs TRBV21-1 and TRBJ1-5; the listed D gene, TRBD1, was not tested against the DNA. TRBV21-1 is annotated as a pseudogene. The CDR3 runs 16 residues. The CDR3 sequence is CARAGQGLTNNQPQHF. DNA for the CDR3: TGTGCCAGGGCTGGACAGGGCTTGACGAACAATCAGCCCCAGCATTTT.

The chain joins TRBV12-1 to TRBJ2-3; TRBD2 is the table's D call and was not checked against the DNA. TRBV12-1 is noted as a pseudogene. This CDR3 comprises 23 residues. CDR3 sequence: CASSFAASGRALGVTEHTDTQYF. DNA for the CDR3: TGTGCCAGCAGCTTTGCGGCTAGCGGGAGGGCCCTCGGAGTTACGGAACACACAGATACGCAGTATTTT.

The chain couples TRBV6-2 or TRBV6-3 to TRBJ1-2; TRBD1 agrees at 10 bases. The CDR3 loop spans 15 amino acids. The germline gives CDR1 MNHEY, CDR2 SVGEGT. V lost 5 bases, J lost 5 bases, and 8 bases stayed unmatched. The chain's CDR3 is CASSARQGAVYGYTF. CDR3 DNA sequence: TGTGCCAGCAGTGCCCGACAGGGGGCCGTGTATGGCTACACCTTC.

The V and J genes are TRBV7-9 and TRBJ2-3, with 13 bases matching TRBD2. Per the germline V gene, CDR1 is SEHNR and CDR2 is FQNEAQ (reference sequence). The CDR3 has 16 residues. After removal of 5 bases from V and 3 bases from J, the junction contained 5 bases not matched to a gene. CDR3 loop: CASSPGLAGATDTQYF. CDR3 bases: TGTGCCAGCAGCCCCGGACTAGCGGGAGCAACAGATACGCAGTATTTT.

V and J are TRBV6-5 and TRBJ2-3; D is perhaps TRBD2 (6 bases). This CDR3 is built from 15 residues. CDR1 is MNHEY and CDR2 is SVGAGI in the germline V gene. V was clipped by 0 bases and J by 0 bases, with 7 bases between them. The CDR3 DNA sequence: TGTGCCAGCAGTTACTCCGGGGGAAGCACAGATACGCAGTATTTT. Protein: CASSYSGGSTDTQYF.

This sequence joins TRBV14 and TRBJ2-7; 14 bases are shared with TRBD2. Germline-derived CDR1 and CDR2 are SGHDN and FVKESK. V dropped 4 bases and J dropped 1; count of bases not matched to a gene: 9. The CDR3 has 18 residues. CDR3 bases: TGTGCCAGCAGCCCCTTGACTAGCGGGAGGGTGAGGTCCTACGAGCAGTACTTC. This translates into CASSPLTSGRVRSYEQYF.

In its sample, this clone was seen once. The junction shows a germline mismatch at one end, possibly a read error. The chain couples TRBV29-1 to TRBJ2-7, with a possible D match to TRBD1 (6 bases). CDR3 length: 13 residues. The V gene's germline CDR1 is SQVTM and CDR2 ANQGSEA. CDR3 nucleotide sequence: TGCAGCGTTGAAGAGGATCGACAGGTCAGCCGTATTTTC. Protein: CSVEEDRQVSRIF.

The chain uses TRBV6-6 and TRBJ2-7; 8 nucleotides match TRBD1. Germline loops: CDR1 MNHNY, CDR2 SVGAGI (reference sequence). V gave up 5 bases and J gave up 1 base; unmatched junction bases: 16. The CDR3 has 18 residues. CDR3 residues: CASSPGQGRYIGSYEQYF. The CDR3, as DNA: TGTGCCAGCAGTCCCGGACAGGGCCGGTATATTGGGTCCTACGAGCAGTACTTC.

The chain couples TRBV27 to TRBJ1-2, with 11 bases identical to TRBD1. Germline CDR1 reads MNHEY; CDR2 reads SMNVEV (reference sequence). This CDR3 contains 14 residues. Losses at the gene ends were 6 bases for V and 4 bases for J; bases not matched to a gene: 4. CDR3 in DNA: TGTGCCAGCAGACGCGGGACAGGGGGCTATGGCTACACCTTC. Translation gives CASRRGTGGYGYTF.

The rearrangement joins TRBV5-5 to TRBJ1-4; D may be TRBD1 (5 bases). The V gene's germline CDR1 is SGHKS and CDR2 YYEKEE (reference sequence). The CDR3 has 15 amino acids. The V gene lost 6 bases and the J gene lost 4 bases, with 16 bases spanning the gap. The DNA for the CDR3 is TGTGCCAGCACCCTGCCGGGGGTCTTTAATGAAAAACTGTTTTTT. Translated, it gives CASTLPGVFNEKLFF.

This sequence joins TRBV5-4 and TRBJ1-2; possibly TRBD1 for D (6 bases). CDR1 is SGHNT, CDR2 YYREEE, per germline (reference sequence). The CDR3 contains 14 residues. Trimming left V 0 bases short and J 4 bases short, with 10 bases between. Here the CDR3 reads CASSLDRAGYGYTF. DNA of the CDR3: TGTGCCAGCAGCTTGGACAGGGCAGGCTATGGCTACACCTTC.

The J gene is TRBJ2-3, the V gene TRBV4-1; D unresolved. Germline lookup yields CDR1 MGHRA and CDR2 YSYEKL. Trimming removed 4 bases from V and 1 base from J, with 21 bases in between. The CDR3 totals 18 residues. CDR3 in DNA: TGCGCCAGCAGCCCCGGTCGGTCCGCTGTAATAGGCACAGATACGCAGTATTTT. Encoded protein: CASSPGRSAVIGTDTQYF.

This clone occurred a few times. Other DNA sequences in this sample translate to the same CDR3. This chain connects TRBV18 to TRBJ2-3; 8 bases are a match to TRBD1. Germline-derived CDR1 and CDR2 are KGHSH and LQKENI. This CDR3 has 15 residues. V gave up 0 bases and J gave up 6 bases; unmatched junction bases: 5. The CDR3 loop is CASSPPEQGGDTQYF. CDR3 nucleotides: TGTGCCAGCTCACCACCCGAACAGGGGGGTGATACGCAGTATTTT.

The J gene is TRBJ1-5, the V gene TRBV5-8; no firm D call. V was clipped by 3 bases and J by 0 bases, with 16 bases between them. The CDR3 is 17 residues long. The V gene's germline CDR1 is SGHTS and CDR2 YDEGEE. This CDR3 reads CASSWWSERVSNQPQHF. The CDR3 DNA is TGTGCCAGCAGCTGGTGGTCGGAGAGAGTTAGCAATCAGCCCCAGCATTTT.

The chain employs TRBV30 and TRBJ2-1; 13 bases map to TRBD2. The CDR3 is 15 residues long. The V and J ends lost 5 bases and 8 bases, in that order; junction bases with no gene match: 9. Germline V lookup: CDR1 GTSNPN, CDR2 SVGIG (reference sequence). The CDR3 sequence: CAWGRRTSGSYEQFF. The DNA for the CDR3 is TGTGCCTGGGGGAGGAGGACTAGCGGGAGCTATGAGCAGTTCTTC.